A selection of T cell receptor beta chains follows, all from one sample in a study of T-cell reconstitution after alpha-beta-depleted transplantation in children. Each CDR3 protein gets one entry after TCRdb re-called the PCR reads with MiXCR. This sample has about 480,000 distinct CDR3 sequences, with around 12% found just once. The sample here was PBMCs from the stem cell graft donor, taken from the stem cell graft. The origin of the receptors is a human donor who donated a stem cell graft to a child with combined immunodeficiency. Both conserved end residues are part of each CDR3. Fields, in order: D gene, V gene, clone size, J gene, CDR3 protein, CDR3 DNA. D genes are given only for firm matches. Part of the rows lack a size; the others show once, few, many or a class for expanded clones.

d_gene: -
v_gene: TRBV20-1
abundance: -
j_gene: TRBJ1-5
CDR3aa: CSASPGSSNQPQHF
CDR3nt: TGCAGTGCTAGCCCGGGGAGTAGCAATCAGCCCCAGCATTTT

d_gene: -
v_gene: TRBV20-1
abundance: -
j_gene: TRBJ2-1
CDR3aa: CRARRTGYSYNEQFF
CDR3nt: TGCAGAGCTAGAAGAACAGGGTATTCCTACAATGAGCAGTTCTTC

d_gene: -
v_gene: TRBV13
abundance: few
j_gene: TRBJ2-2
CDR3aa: CASSLRLQLRTGELFF
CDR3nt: TGTGCCAGCAGCTTAAGGCTCCAGCTAAGAACCGGGGAGCTGTTTTTT

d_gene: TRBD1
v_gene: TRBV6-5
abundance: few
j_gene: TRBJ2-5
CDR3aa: CASSGQGTTIF
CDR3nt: TGTGCCAGCAGTGGACAGGGGACGACGATCTTC

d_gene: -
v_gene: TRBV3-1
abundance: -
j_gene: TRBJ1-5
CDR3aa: CASSPTRGGGQPQHF
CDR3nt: TGTGCCAGCAGTCCGACCCGGGGAGGGGGTCAGCCCCAGCATTTT

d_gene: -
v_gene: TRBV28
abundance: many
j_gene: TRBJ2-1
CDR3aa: CASSSPGGRDNEQFF
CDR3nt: TGTGCCAGCAGTTCCCCCGGGGGTAGGGACAATGAGCAGTTCTTC

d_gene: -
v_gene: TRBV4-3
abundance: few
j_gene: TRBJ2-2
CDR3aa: CASSLTTANTGELFF
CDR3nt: TGCGCCAGCAGCTTGACAACAGCGAACACCGGGGAGCTGTTTTTT

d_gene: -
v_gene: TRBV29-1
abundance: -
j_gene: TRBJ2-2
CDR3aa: CSAEDSSPGSCFF
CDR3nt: -

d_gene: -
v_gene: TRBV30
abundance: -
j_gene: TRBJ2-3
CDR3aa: CAWSPRPGDTQYF
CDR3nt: TGTGCCTGGAGCCCCCGCCCCGGGGATACGCAGTATTTT

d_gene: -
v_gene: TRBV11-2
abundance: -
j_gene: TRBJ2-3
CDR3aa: CASSFAASSTDTQYF
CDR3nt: TGTGCCAGCAGCTTCGCCGCAAGTTCCACAGATACGCAGTATTTT

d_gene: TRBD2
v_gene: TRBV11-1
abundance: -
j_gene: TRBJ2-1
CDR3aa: CASSLKRLWFSGGVNEQFF
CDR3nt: TGTGCCAGCAGCTTAAAGCGACTTTGGTTCAGCGGGGGGGTAAATGAGCAGTTCTTC

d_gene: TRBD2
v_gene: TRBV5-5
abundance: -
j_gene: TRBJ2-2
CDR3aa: CASSPGLADVGGELFF
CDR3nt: TGTGCCAGCAGCCCTGGACTAGCGGACGTGGGCGGGGAGCTGTTTTTT

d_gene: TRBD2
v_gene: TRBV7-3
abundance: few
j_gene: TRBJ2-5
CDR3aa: CASSPSGNQETQYF
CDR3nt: TGTGCCAGCAGCCCCAGCGGGAACCAGGAGACCCAGTACTTC

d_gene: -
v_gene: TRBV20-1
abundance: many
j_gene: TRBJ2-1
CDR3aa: CSAPRGVEEFF
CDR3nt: TGCAGTGCTCCCAGGGGGGTTGAAGAGTTCTTC

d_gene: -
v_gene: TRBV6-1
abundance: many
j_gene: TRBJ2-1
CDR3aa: CASSNQAAYNEQFF
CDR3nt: TGTGCCAGCAGCAACCAAGCAGCCTACAATGAGCAGTTCTTC

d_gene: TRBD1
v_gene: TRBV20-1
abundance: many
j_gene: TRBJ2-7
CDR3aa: CSAQGQGAYEQYF
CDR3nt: TGCAGTGCCCAAGGACAGGGAGCCTACGAGCAGTACTTC

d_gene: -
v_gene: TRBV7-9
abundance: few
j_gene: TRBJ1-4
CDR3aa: CASSTGALATNEKLFF
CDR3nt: TGTGCCAGCAGCACCGGGGCCCTCGCAACTAATGAAAAACTGTTTTTT

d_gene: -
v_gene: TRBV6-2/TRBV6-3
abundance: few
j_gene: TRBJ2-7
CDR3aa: CASSNRAPGSYEQYF
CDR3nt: TGTGCCAGCAGTAACAGGGCTCCCGGGTCCTACGAGCAGTACTTC

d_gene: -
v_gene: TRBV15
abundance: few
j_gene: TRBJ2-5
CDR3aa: CATRGARAYQETQYF
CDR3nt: TGTGCCACCCGGGGGGCTCGCGCGTACCAAGAGACCCAGTACTTC

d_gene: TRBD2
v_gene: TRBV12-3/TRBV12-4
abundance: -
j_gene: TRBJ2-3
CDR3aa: CASSLAKRETDTQYF
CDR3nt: TGTGCCAGCAGCCTGGCGAAGCGGGAAACAGATACGCAGTATTTT

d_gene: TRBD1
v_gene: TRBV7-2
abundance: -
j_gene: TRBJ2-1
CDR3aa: CASSKGQGANNEQFF
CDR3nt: TGTGCCAGCAGCAAGGGACAGGGGGCAAACAATGAGCAGTTCTTC

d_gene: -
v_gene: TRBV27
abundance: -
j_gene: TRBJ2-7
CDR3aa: CASSPPRATRPYF
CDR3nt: TGTGCCAGCAGTCCACCCCGGGCCACAAGACCGTACTTC

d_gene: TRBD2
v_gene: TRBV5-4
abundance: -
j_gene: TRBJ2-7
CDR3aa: CASSFGLADLYEQYF
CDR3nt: TGTGCCAGCAGCTTCGGACTAGCGGACCTCTACGAGCAGTACTTC

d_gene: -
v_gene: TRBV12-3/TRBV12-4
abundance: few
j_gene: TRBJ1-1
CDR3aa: CASGESLNTEAFF
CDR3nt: TGTGCCAGCGGGGAGTCCTTGAACACTGAAGCTTTCTTT

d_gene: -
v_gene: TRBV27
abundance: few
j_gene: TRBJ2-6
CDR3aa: CASRRHDSGANVLTF
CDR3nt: TGTGCCAGCAGAAGACACGACTCTGGGGCCAACGTCCTGACTTTC

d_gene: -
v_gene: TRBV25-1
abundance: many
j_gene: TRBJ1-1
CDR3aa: CASSAIDGNTEAFF
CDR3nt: TGTGCCAGCAGTGCTATAGACGGGAACACTGAAGCTTTCTTT

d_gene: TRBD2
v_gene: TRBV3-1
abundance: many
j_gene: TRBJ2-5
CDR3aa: CASSQGTSGREIQYF
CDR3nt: TGTGCCAGCAGCCAGGGGACTAGCGGGAGAGAGATCCAGTACTTC

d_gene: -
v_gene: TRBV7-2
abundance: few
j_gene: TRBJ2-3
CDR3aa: CASSLGTLTLTDTQYF
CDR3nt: TGTGCCAGCAGCTTAGGAACCTTGACCCTCACAGATACGCAGTATTTT

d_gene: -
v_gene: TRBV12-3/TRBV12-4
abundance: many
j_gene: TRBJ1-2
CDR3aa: CASSPLDKYGYTF
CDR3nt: TGTGCCAGCAGTCCCTTGGACAAATATGGCTACACCTTC

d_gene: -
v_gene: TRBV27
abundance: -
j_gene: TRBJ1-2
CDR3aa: CASSLYSSFGYGYTF
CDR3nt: TGTGCCAGCAGTTTATACAGCAGTTTTGGCTATGGCTACACCTTC

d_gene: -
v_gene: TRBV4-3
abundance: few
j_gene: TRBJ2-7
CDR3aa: CASSPRNIVTGSTIYEQYF
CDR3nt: TGCGCCAGCAGCCCAAGAAATATCGTGACAGGCAGTACCATCTACGAGCAGTACTTC

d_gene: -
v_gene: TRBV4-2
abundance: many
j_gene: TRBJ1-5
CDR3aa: CASSQVGTGNQPQHF
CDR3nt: TGTGCCAGCAGCCAAGTCGGTACAGGGAATCAGCCCCAGCATTTT

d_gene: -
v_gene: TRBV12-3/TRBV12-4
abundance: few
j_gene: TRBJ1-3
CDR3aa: CASSLIRGSGNTIYF
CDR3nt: TGTGCCAGCAGCCTCATTCGAGGCTCTGGAAACACCATATATTTT

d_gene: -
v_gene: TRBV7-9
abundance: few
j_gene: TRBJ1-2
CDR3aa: CASSQKTGRVPGYTF
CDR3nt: TGTGCCAGCAGCCAAAAAACAGGGAGAGTACCTGGCTACACCTTC

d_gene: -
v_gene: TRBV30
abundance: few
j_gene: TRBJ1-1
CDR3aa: CAWTGVIMNTEAFF
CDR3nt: TGTGCCTGGACAGGGGTCATAATGAACACTGAAGCTTTCTTT

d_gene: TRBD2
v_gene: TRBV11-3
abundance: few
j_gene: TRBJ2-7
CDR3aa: CASSLVGLAHEQYF
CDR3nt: TGTGCCAGCAGCTTAGTTGGACTAGCCCACGAGCAGTACTTC

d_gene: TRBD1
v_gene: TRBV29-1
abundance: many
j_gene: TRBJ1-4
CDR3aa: CSVRGTGDNEKLFF
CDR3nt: TGCAGCGTTCGAGGGACAGGGGATAATGAAAAACTGTTTTTT

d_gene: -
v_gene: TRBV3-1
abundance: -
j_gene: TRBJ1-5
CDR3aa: CASSPRQAGGNQPQHF
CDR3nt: TGTGCCAGCAGCCCTAGACAGGCAGGGGGCAATCAGCCCCAGCATTTT

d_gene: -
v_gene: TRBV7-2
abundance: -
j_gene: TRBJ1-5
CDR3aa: CASSPEEGWNQPQHF
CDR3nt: TGTGCCAGCAGCCCAGAAGAGGGTTGGAATCAGCCCCAGCATTTT

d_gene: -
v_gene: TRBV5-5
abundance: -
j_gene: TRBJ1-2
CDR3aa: CASSLTSTAGYTF
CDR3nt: TGTGCCAGCAGCCTAACATCGACCGCTGGCTACACCTTC

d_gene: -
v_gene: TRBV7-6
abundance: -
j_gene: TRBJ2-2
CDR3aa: CASRGQGATGELFF
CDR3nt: TGTGCCAGCAGAGGTCAAGGGGCCACCGGGGAGCTGTTTTTT